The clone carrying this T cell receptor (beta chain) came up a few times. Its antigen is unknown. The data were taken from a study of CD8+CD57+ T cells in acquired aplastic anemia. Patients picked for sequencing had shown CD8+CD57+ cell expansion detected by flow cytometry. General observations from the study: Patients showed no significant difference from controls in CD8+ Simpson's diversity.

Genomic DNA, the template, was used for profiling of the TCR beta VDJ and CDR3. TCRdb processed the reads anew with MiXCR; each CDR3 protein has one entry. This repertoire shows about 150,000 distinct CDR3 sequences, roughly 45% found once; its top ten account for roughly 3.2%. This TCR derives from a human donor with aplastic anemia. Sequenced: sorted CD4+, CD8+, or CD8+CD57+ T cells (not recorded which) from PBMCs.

Here the CDR3 reads CATSRAGGGYTF. In DNA form, the CDR3 reads TGTGCCACCAGCAGAGCGGGAGGCGGCTACACCTTC. The chain links TRBV15 to TRBJ1-2; D unresolved. Trimming shortened V by 1 base and J by 8 bases, and 8 bases separated the two germline ends. Germline loops: CDR1 LNHNV, CDR2 YYDKDF (reference sequence). The CDR3 sequence is 12 residues long.